These 23 T cell receptor beta chains were all obtained from the same sample, sequenced in a study of Graves' ophthalmopathy and Graves' hyperthyroidism. Scientists amplified the TCR beta CDR3 regions from RNA transcripts. An initial RT-PCR round employing HTBI primers preceded a second-round multiplex PCR. MiXCR, applied by TCRdb to the multiplex PCR reads, yields one record per CDR3 protein. Seen here are 170,000 or so distinct CDR3 sequences, roughly two fifths observed once, and the top ten hold approximately 6.3%. The sequenced material came from peripheral blood. Every receptor here comes from a woman between 40 and 50 years old with Graves' ophthalmopathy.

The gene calls are TRBV7-3 and TRBJ2-2; D is undetermined. Trimming pared 1 base from V and 0 bases from J, leaving 12 bases between. The CDR3 has 17 residues. The V gene's germline CDR1 is SGHTA and CDR2 FQGTGA. CDR3 nucleotides: TGTGCCAGCAGCTTAATGGCAGCCTCGGCGAACACCGGGGAGCTGTTTTTT. Translated, it gives CASSLMAASANTGELFF. Filled out from reference TRBV7-3 and TRBJ2-2, the complete variable domain reads GAGVSQTPSNKVTEKGKYVELRCDPISGHTALYWYRQSLGQGPEFLIYFQGTGAADDSGLPNDRFFAVRPEGSVSTLKIQRTERGDSAVYLCASSLMAASANTGELFFGEGSRLTVL.

This clonotype was observed many times. The V and J genes are TRBV10-3 and TRBJ1-1, with TRBD1 matching over 10 bases. This CDR3 is built from 14 residues. V dropped 6 bases and J dropped 2; count of bases not matched to a gene: 3. Germline loops: CDR1 ENHRY, CDR2 SYGVKD. The CDR3 coding sequence is TGTGCCATCAGGTCGACAGGGGGCAACACTGAAGCTTTCTTT. Its translation is CAIRSTGGNTEAFF.

This clonotype has ten or more counts. The J gene is TRBJ1-2, the V gene TRBV29-1, with TRBD1 as a possible D gene (6 bases). Trimming removed 4 bases at V and 2 bases at J, with 14 bases between. This CDR3 has 14 residues. The germline gives CDR1 SQVTM, CDR2 ANQGSEA. This CDR3 is CSVVDRRGNYGYTF. For the CDR3, the DNA is TGCAGCGTTGTCGACAGGAGGGGAAACTATGGCTACACCTTC.

This clonotype was recorded at least ten times. This rearrangement joins TRBV5-5 to TRBJ1-3; D is undetermined. The germline CDR1 and CDR2 sequences are SGHKS and YYEKEE (reference sequence). V lost 1 base and J lost 0, with 8 bases in between. CDR3 length: 15 amino acids. CDR3 DNA sequence: TGTGCCAGCAGCTTGCGCCCAGACTCTGGAAACACCATATATTTT. Translating it yields CASSLRPDSGNTIYF.

This chain uses TRBV7-2 with TRBJ2-5, with D possibly called TRBD1 or TRBD2 (5 bases each). V dropped 5 bases and J dropped 2 bases, with 6 bases sitting between them. The CDR3 extends over 12 amino acids. Germline lookup yields CDR1 SGHTA and CDR2 FQGNSA. CDR3 coding DNA: TGTGCCAGCAGCGGGGGACAAGAGACCCAGTACTTC. It yields the protein CASSGGQETQYF.

This chain joins TRBV6-2 or TRBV6-3 and TRBJ2-7; 9 nucleotides agree with TRBD1. J gave up 5 bases and V 4 bases, and 3 bases lay outside the gene matches. CDR1 and CDR2 (germline): MNHEY, SVGEGT. This CDR3 comprises 13 residues. This CDR3 is CASSSGTGNEQYF. The CDR3, as DNA: TGTGCCAGCAGTTCCGGGACAGGGAACGAGCAGTACTTC.

The chain couples TRBV27 to TRBJ2-7; D is unresolved. Germline V lookup: CDR1 MNHEY, CDR2 SMNVEV (reference sequence). CDR3 length equals 13 residues. Trimming took off 0 bases at V and 3 bases at J, with 6 bases between the two ends. CDR3 region: CASSLSSYYEQYF. In DNA, the CDR3 is TGTGCCAGCAGTTTATCCAGTTACTACGAGCAGTACTTC.

This clonotype was counted ten times or more. The chain employs TRBV19 and TRBJ1-1, with 9 positions matching TRBD1. There are 15 residues in the CDR3. CDR1 LNHDA and CDR2 SQIVND come from the germline V gene (reference sequence). The V segment lost 4 bases and the J segment 3 bases; nucleotides outside the gene matches: 6. Here the CDR3 DNA reads TGTGCCAGTAGTACGCGGACAGGGGCAGACACTGAAGCTTTCTTT. It encodes CASSTRTGADTEAFF.

Many counts were recorded for this clonotype. The chain carries TRBV20-1 and TRBJ1-1; 8 bases are a match to TRBD1. Trimming at V came to 5 bases and at J to 4 bases, leaving 9 bases not matched to a gene. The CDR3 spans 14 residues. Germline CDR1 and CDR2: DFQATT and SNEGSKA (reference sequence). The CDR3 spells CSAAGDRSFTEAFF. The CDR3 DNA reads as TGCAGTGCTGCAGGGGACAGGAGTTTCACTGAAGCTTTCTTT.

A single count supports this clonotype. The J gene is TRBJ2-2, the V gene TRBV12-3 or TRBV12-4; 7 bases match TRBD1. The CDR3 covers 17 residues. Germline trimming cut 5 bases from V and 0 bases from J; bases unmatched to any gene: 9. The CDR3: CASSISSTGANTGELFF. DNA for the CDR3: TGTGCCAGCAGTATCTCCTCTACAGGGGCGAACACCGGGGAGCTGTTTTTT.

This clonotype showed up just once. The J gene is TRBJ2-7, the V gene TRBV27, with TRBD2 matching 8 bases. With 4 bases clipped from V and 3 bases from J, the junction kept 5 bases outside the gene matches. Germline CDR1 and CDR2: MNHEY and SMNVEV (reference sequence). The CDR3 extends over 14 amino acids. The DNA for the CDR3 is TGTGCCAGCAGTTATGGCGGGGGGCTCTACGAGCAGTACTTC. Protein product: CASSYGGGLYEQYF.

The chain carries TRBV6-2 or TRBV6-3 and TRBJ1-5, with D uncertain. Germline V lookup: CDR1 MNHEY, CDR2 SVGEGT. Trimming left V 6 bases short and J 3 bases short, with 6 bases between. This CDR3 spans 12 amino acids. The CDR3 bases are TGTGCCAGCAGGCAGAACAATCAGCCCCAGCATTTT. The encoded protein is CASRQNNQPQHF.

J is TRBJ1-2 and V is TRBV12-3 or TRBV12-4; 9 nucleotides agree with TRBD1. Germline trimming cut 3 bases from V and 1 base from J; bases unmatched to any gene: 6. The CDR3 runs 16 residues. CDR3 in DNA: TGTGCCAGCAGTTTTCCGAACAGGGGGCTTAACTATGGCTACACCTTC. This translates into CASSFPNRGLNYGYTF.

There are many counts of this clonotype. V gene TRBV28 combines with J gene TRBJ2-7; possibly TRBD1 for D (5 bases). The CDR3 is made up of 15 amino acids. V lost 6 bases and J lost 2, with 17 bases in between. Germline V gene sequence: CDR1 MDHEN, CDR2 SYDVKM. CDR3 bases: TGTGCCAGCAGCACATCTAAGGGGCCGCCCTACGAGCAGTACTTC. It yields the protein CASSTSKGPPYEQYF.

This clonotype was counted at least ten times. This chain links TRBV7-2 with TRBJ2-5; 7 nucleotides line up with TRBD2. The V gene's germline CDR1 is SGHTA and CDR2 FQGNSA. V was clipped by 5 bases and J by 5 bases; unmatched bases: 5. This CDR3 contains 13 residues. For the CDR3, the DNA is TGTGCCAGCAGCCGGGACTATGGGGAGACCCAGTACTTC. Its translation is CASSRDYGETQYF.

V usage is TRBV10-1 and J usage is TRBJ2-5, with TRBD1 identical over 12 bases. The CDR3 totals 16 residues. The junction had 9 bases not matched to a gene; V was cut back by 5 bases and J by 5 bases. Germline V gene sequence: CDR1 WNHNN, CDR2 SYGVQD (reference sequence). This CDR3 reads CASSTGTGGLKETQYF. In DNA form, the CDR3 reads TGCGCCAGCAGTACCGGGACAGGGGGCTTGAAGGAGACCCAGTACTTC.

The CDR3: CSVYGGAGGETQYF. The CDR3 nucleotides read TGCAGCGTTTACGGGGGCGCAGGGGGAGAGACCCAGTACTTC. The chain links TRBV29-1 to TRBJ2-5, with D possibly being TRBD1 (7 bases). CDR1 and CDR2 from the germline V gene are SQVTM and ANQGSEA. CDR3 length equals 14 residues. The V end lost 5 bases, the J end lost 4 bases, and 17 bases lay between the germline ends.

This clonotype has ten or more counts. This sequence joins TRBV18 and TRBJ1-3; D is ambiguous. With 5 bases removed from V and 0 bases from J, the gap between germline ends came to 14 bases. This CDR3 has 16 residues. Germline CDR1 reads KGHSH; CDR2 reads LQKENI. The CDR3 DNA reads as TGTGCCAGCTCAGCCAAGTACGGGGACTCTGGAAACACCATATATTTT. Translation: CASSAKYGDSGNTIYF.

Ten or more counts support this clonotype. The genes are TRBV30 and TRBJ1-1; TRBD1 aligns across 8 bases. Trimming removed 5 bases from V and 4 bases from J; junction bases left unmatched: 6. From germline, CDR1 is GTSNPN and CDR2 SVGIG (reference sequence). CDR3 size: 13 residues. The CDR3 DNA follows: TGTGCCTGGTTACAGGGACAGGTCACTGAAGCTTTCTTT. It is translated as CAWLQGQVTEAFF.

This sequence joins TRBV11-3 and TRBJ1-2, with D maybe TRBD1 (5 bases). The CDR3 is 14 amino acids. The V gene's germline CDR1 is SGHNT and CDR2 YENEEA. V dropped 6 bases and J dropped 2 bases, with 13 bases sitting between them. This CDR3 reads CASSLPRGNYGYTF. DNA of the CDR3: TGTGCCAGCAGTCTCCCGCGGGGGAACTATGGCTACACCTTC.

This chain links TRBV6-5 with TRBJ1-1; a possible D gene is TRBD1 (5 bases). Trimming left V 2 bases short and J 7 bases short, with 11 bases between. This CDR3 comprises 13 residues. CDR1 MNHEY and CDR2 SVGAGI come from the germline V gene. CDR3 bases: TGTGCCAGCAGTTACAATCAGGGAATTGAAGCTTTCTTT. Residues: CASSYNQGIEAFF.

This clonotype was detected many times. J is TRBJ2-5 and V is TRBV13, with 7 bases lining up with TRBD2. Germline-derived CDR1 and CDR2 are PRHDT and FYEKMQ (reference sequence). V lost 4 bases and J lost 3; bases outside the gene matches: 2. There are 13 residues in the CDR3. The CDR3 DNA reads as TGTGCCAGCAGCTCGCTAGCGGAAGAGACCCAGTACTTC. Translation gives CASSSLAEETQYF.

This clonotype was recorded many times. This may come from a read error, since a much larger clone is one base off. The chain employs TRBV2 and TRBJ1-5, with D uncertain. There are 14 residues in the CDR3. Germline CDR1 reads SNHLY; CDR2 reads FYNNEI. CDR3 loop: CAGSAFTAPQPQHF. The CDR3 DNA reads TGTGCCGGCAGTGCGTTCACAGCGCCACAGCCCCAGCATTTT.